The next 19 T cell receptor beta chains were all read from a single sample in a study of shared clonotypes between healthy human individuals. Repertoires were generated with immunoSEQ multiplex PCR, while TCRdb's copy carries only in-frame clones and drops some. In the table there are around 2.5 million clones, over 85% of which are singletons. The sample comprised naive CD4+ T cells from PBMCs. Subset noted: CD45RA+ positively selected. These receptors all stem from a man between 18 and 35 years old in good health. Some clones in this sample may be carry-over from other donors' samples.

The genes are TRBV29-1 and TRBJ2-7; 13 positions match TRBD2. CDR1 is SQVTM, CDR2 ANQGSEA, per germline. CDR3 length: 14 amino acids. J gave up 5 bases and V 5 bases, and 6 bases lay outside the gene matches. CDR3 sequence reads: CSVRVGLAGDEQYF. CDR3 in DNA: TGCAGCGTTCGAGTAGGACTAGCGGGAGACGAGCAGTACTTC.

The chain links TRBV18 to TRBJ2-1; 11 nucleotides agree with TRBD1. This CDR3 comprises 16 residues. CDR1 KGHSH and CDR2 LQKENI come from the germline V gene. The V and J ends lost 6 bases and 7 bases, in that order; junction bases with no gene match: 11. The CDR3 protein is CASSPLGQGVANEQFF. Here the CDR3 DNA reads TGTGCCAGCTCGCCCTTGGGACAGGGGGTTGCAAATGAGCAGTTCTTC.

The rearrangement uses TRBV5-8 and TRBJ1-2; D possibly corresponds to TRBD1 (6 bases). CDR3 length equals 13 residues. The germline CDR1 and CDR2 sequences are SGHTS and YDEGEE. V was trimmed by 5 bases and J by 4 bases, leaving 12 bases between them. The CDR3 DNA reads as TGTGCCAGCAGGCCCACAGGGACCTATGGCTACACCTTC. Protein sequence: CASRPTGTYGYTF.

The chain couples TRBV9 to TRBJ2-5; no clear D. This CDR3 comprises 13 residues. Germline V lookup: CDR1 SGDLS, CDR2 YYNGEE. V dropped 1 base and J dropped 5 bases, with 9 bases sitting between them. CDR3 bases: TGTGCCAGCAGCGTATCTGGGTTTGAGACCCAGTACTTC. Its protein is CASSVSGFETQYF.

The genes are TRBV6-4 and TRBJ2-2; 13 bases agree with TRBD2. CDR1 and CDR2 from the germline V gene are MRHNA and SNTAGT. Trimming took 10 bases from V and 5 from J; bases not matched to a gene: 7. The CDR3 contains 15 residues. The CDR3 reads CAIRTSGRETGELFF. As DNA, the CDR3 is TGTGCCATCCGGACTAGCGGGAGAGAAACCGGGGAGCTGTTTTTT.

The chain has TRBV11-2 and TRBJ1-1; no clear D gene. V lost 5 bases to trimming and J lost 1 base, with 8 bases between them. The CDR3 length is 13 residues. CDR1 is SGHAT and CDR2 is FQNNGV in the germline V gene. CDR3 DNA: TGTGCCAGCAGCCGTGGGCGGAACACTGAAGCTTTCTTT. Translating it yields CASSRGRNTEAFF.

A single count supports this clone. V gene TRBV6-1 combines with J gene TRBJ2-7; TRBD2 is a possible D gene (5 bases). The CDR3 runs to 13 residues. Germline-derived CDR1 and CDR2 are MNHNS and SASEGT. V lost 5 bases and J 2 bases, leaving 10 bases between the germline ends. CDR3 loop: CASSSGVTYEQYF. CDR3 nucleotides: TGTGCCAGCAGTTCCGGGGTCACCTACGAGCAGTACTTC.

This chain links TRBV5-8 with TRBJ1-5; D ambiguous. Germline V gene lookup returns CDR1 SGHTS and CDR2 YDEGEE. The CDR3 has 11 residues. V lost 3 bases to trimming and J lost 11 bases, with 9 bases between them. The DNA of the CDR3 is TGTGCCAGCAGCTCCGGAAGGTCCCAGCATTTT. Protein product: CASSSGRSQHF.

The gene calls are TRBV28 and TRBJ1-5; D gene uncertain. Per germline, CDR1 MDHEN and CDR2 SYDVKM. V gave up 6 bases and J gave up 2 bases, with 14 bases separating them. The CDR3 has 15 residues. This chain's CDR3 is CASSLMRAGNQPQHF. CDR3 nucleotide sequence: TGTGCCAGCAGCCTTATGAGGGCGGGCAATCAGCCCCAGCATTTT.

This chain connects TRBV7-6 to TRBJ2-2; D is possibly TRBD1 or TRBD2 (5 bases each). V shed 5 bases and J shed 1 base, with 8 bases lying between them. This CDR3 is 14 amino acids long. Germline CDR1 is SGHVS and CDR2 is FNYEAQ. CDR3 DNA sequence: TGTGCCAGCAGCGCAGGGAGGAACACCGGGGAGCTGTTTTTT. It yields the protein CASSAGRNTGELFF.

This clone has a single count. The rearrangement links TRBV30 to TRBJ2-1, with 7 nucleotides matching TRBD2. V was pared by 4 bases and J by 7 bases, with 10 bases of the junction left unmatched. Germline V gene data show CDR1 as GTSNPN and CDR2 as SVGIG (reference sequence). The CDR3 runs 14 residues. The CDR3 sequence is CAWTLAATWNEQFF. The DNA for the CDR3 is TGTGCCTGGACCCTAGCGGCGACTTGGAATGAGCAGTTCTTC.

This chain joins TRBV19 and TRBJ1-2; D might be TRBD1 (5 bases). The CDR3 is 14 residues long. CDR1 and CDR2 from the germline V gene are LNHDA and SQIVND (reference sequence). The V gene lost 6 bases and the J gene lost 7 bases, with 18 bases spanning the gap. The CDR3 bases are TGTGCCAGTAGGATCGACGACAGAGCATCTGGCTACACCTTC. Translated, it gives CASRIDDRASGYTF.

The V gene is TRBV11-3, the J gene TRBJ2-7; D possibly corresponds to TRBD1 (6 bases). This CDR3 has 15 amino acids. The germline V gene has CDR1 SGHNT and CDR2 YENEEA. Trimming left V 1 base short and J 2 bases short, with 12 bases between. The CDR3 spells CASSLGWGPTYEQYF. For the CDR3, the DNA is TGTGCCAGCAGCTTAGGCTGGGGGCCTACCTACGAGCAGTACTTC.

The V gene is TRBV12-2, the J gene TRBJ1-2. TRBV12-2 is described as a pseudogene. The CDR3 is 14 amino acids. The CDR3 DNA follows: TGTGCAAGTCGTTCTGGACGGAACGCCTATGGCTACACCTTC. It translates to CASRSGRNAYGYTF.

This clone has only one observation. This chain connects TRBV5-1 to TRBJ2-5; weak D call: TRBD2 (5 bases). Germline V gene lookup returns CDR1 SGHRS and CDR2 YFSETQ. The CDR3 length is 14 residues. Trimming removed 0 bases from V and 4 bases from J, with 10 bases in between. CDR3 in amino acids: CASSLGLEGETQYF. The CDR3 DNA reads as TGCGCCAGCAGCTTGGGACTTGAGGGAGAGACCCAGTACTTC.

The chain uses TRBV14 and TRBJ1-1; TRBD1 matches at 7 bases. The CDR3 has 14 amino acids. The germline V gene has CDR1 SGHDN and CDR2 FVKESK. V lost 3 bases, J lost 11 bases, and 12 bases stayed unmatched. In DNA form, the CDR3 reads TGTGCCAGCAGCCACAATGTTCGGGGACAGAGGGCTTTCTTT. This encodes CASSHNVRGQRAFF.

This chain uses TRBV7-3 with TRBJ2-1; tentative D call: TRBD1 (6 bases). Germline V gives CDR1 SGHTA, CDR2 FQGTGA. V was clipped by 5 bases and J by 4 bases, with 12 bases between them. This CDR3 spans 14 amino acids. CDR3: CASSPATGYNEQFF. The CDR3 DNA is TGTGCCAGCAGCCCCGCGACAGGATACAATGAGCAGTTCTTC.

To note about this clone: This CDR3 is also generated by other DNA sequences in the sample. V gene TRBV9 combines with J gene TRBJ2-1; 12 nucleotides line up with TRBD2. The J segment lost 10 bases and the V segment lost 4 bases, leaving 9 bases of the junction unmatched. Germline V gene sequence: CDR1 SGDLS, CDR2 YYNGEE. This CDR3 comprises 15 residues. Written as DNA, the CDR3 is TGTGCCAGCAGCCCGACGGGGCTAGCGGGAGGGGAGCAGTTCTTC. Translated: CASSPTGLAGGEQFF.

The J gene is TRBJ2-1, the V gene TRBV4-2; TRBD2 is a possible D gene (6 bases). The CDR3 covers 16 residues. Trimming removed 4 bases at V and 6 bases at J, with 19 bases between. Germline CDR1 LGHNA, CDR2 YNFKEQ. As DNA, the CDR3 is TGTGCCAGCAGCCGCCAGGCGATAGCGGTTCCCAATGAGCAGTTCTTC. Translating it yields CASSRQAIAVPNEQFF.